Each of the 30 T cell receptor beta chains below was sequenced from the same sample in a study of molecular identifiers for immune sequencing clone quantification. One entry per CDR3 protein, called by TCRdb with MiXCR from the PCR reads. Among more than 450,000 distinct CDR3 sequences listed, roughly 26% were seen once. The source material was naive CD8+ T cells from blood, with Jurkat cell RNA spiked in. Subset indicated: FACS-sorted CD8+CD4-CCR7+CD45RA+ naive T cells. The receptors originated from a human donor in good health. Some libraries in this study had Jurkat cell RNA spiked in.

This clonotype was detected many times. The V call is TRBV29-1, the J call TRBJ2-7, with D unresolved. V was shortened by 4 bases and J by 0 bases, with 7 bases between the two germline ends. The CDR3 runs to 12 residues. Germline V gene lookup returns CDR1 SQVTM and CDR2 ANQGSEA. CDR3 sequence (DNA): TGCAGCGTTGTAGGGATCTCCTACGAGCAGTACTTC. Translation gives CSVVGISYEQYF.

Notes on this clonotype: The CDR3 end shows no conserved phenylalanine or tryptophan, and so a read error is likely. This chain connects TRBV7-9 to TRBJ2-5; either TRBD1 or TRBD2 may fit D (5 bases each). The germline CDR1 and CDR2 sequences are SEHNR and FQNEAQ (reference sequence). The length of the CDR3 is 13 residues. CDR3 sequence reads: CASSSGAQQTQYI. The CDR3 DNA reads as TGTGCCAGCAGCTCCGGGGCCCAACAGACCCAGTACATC.

For this clonotype: A much more abundant neighbour one base away suggests this may be a read error. The conserved closing phenylalanine or tryptophan is absent in this CDR3, likely reflecting a read error. CDR3 sequence reads: CSAGPAWAKNIQYL. Here the CDR3 DNA reads TGCAGTGCTGGTCCAGCGTGGGCCAAAAACATTCAGTACCTC. The chain is built from TRBV20-1 and TRBJ2-4, with D uncertain. The V and J ends lost 5 bases and 1 base respectively, with 12 bases between them. This CDR3 comprises 14 residues. Germline CDR1 and CDR2: DFQATT and SNEGSKA (reference sequence).

The J gene is TRBJ2-3, the V gene TRBV6-6, with TRBD2 matching 8 bases. Germline V gene lookup returns CDR1 MNHNY and CDR2 SVGAGI (reference sequence). This CDR3 has 17 amino acids. The J segment lost 0 bases and the V segment lost 10 bases, leaving 15 bases of the junction unmatched. As DNA, the CDR3 is TGTGCCACCCCCACCCGGGGGGGGGGTTATAGCACAGATACGCAGTATTTT. Amino acids: CATPTRGGGYSTDTQYF.

The table lists this clonotype with many counts. The chain carries TRBV7-9 and TRBJ2-7; perhaps D is TRBD1 or TRBD2 (5 bases each). The CDR3 has 14 residues. Germline V CDR1 and CDR2: SEHNR, FQNEAQ (reference sequence). Trimming left V 6 bases short and J 3 bases short, with 15 bases between. The CDR3 nucleotides are TGTGCCAGCAGTTCCGGGACGGACCTCTACGAGCAGTACTTC. The encoded protein is CASSSGTDLYEQYF.

This clonotype was seen ten or more times. V is TRBV29-1 and J is TRBJ2-3; D remains unclear. V lost 6 bases and J lost 0, with 7 bases in between. The CDR3 is 12 amino acids. Germline lookup yields CDR1 SQVTM and CDR2 ANQGSEA. The CDR3 DNA sequence: TGCAGCGTGACAACTAGCACAGATACGCAGTATTTT. This encodes CSVTTSTDTQYF.

The sample holds one count of this clonotype. A junction end diverges from the germline sequence, so it may reflect a read error. This rearrangement joins TRBV19 to TRBJ1-2; D gene ambiguous. The V gene's germline CDR1 is LNHDA and CDR2 SQIVND (reference sequence). CDR3 length equals 13 residues. CDR3 residues: CPSSIGQSYGYTF. The CDR3 region has the DNA TGTCCCAGTAGTATAGGGCAGAGCTATGGCTACACCTTC.

With respect to this clonotype: A read error may explain this, as a much larger clone is one base away. CDR3 protein: CARTRGSGPSTDRQYF. CDR3 coding DNA: TGTGCCAGAACGAGAGGCAGCGGGCCTAGCACAGATAGGCAGTATTTT. The chain combines TRBV2 with TRBJ2-3; weak D call: TRBD2 (6 bases). The CDR3 has 16 amino acids. Germline CDR1 reads SNHLY; CDR2 reads FYNNEI. The variable domain in full, completed from reference TRBV2 and TRBJ2-3, reads EPEVTQTPSHQVTQMGQEVILRCVPISNHLYFYWYRQILGQKVEFLVSFYNNEISEKSEIFDDQFSVERPDGSNFTLKIRSTKLEDSAMYFCARTRGSGPSTDRQYFGPGTRLTVL.

This clonotype has ten or more counts. V gene TRBV27 combines with J gene TRBJ2-7; 11 bases line up with TRBD2. Germline loops: CDR1 MNHEY, CDR2 SMNVEV (reference sequence). The CDR3 is 14 amino acids. V was pared by 6 bases and J by 3 bases, with 4 bases of the junction left unmatched. The CDR3 DNA reads TGTGCCAGCAGAGTAGCGGGGGGGGGCTACGAGCAGTACTTC. Translating it yields CASRVAGGGYEQYF.

This clonotype occurred many times. The chain recombines TRBV7-9 with TRBJ1-1; D remains unclear. The V end lost 1 base, the J end lost 7 bases, and 16 bases lay between the germline ends. Germline CDR1 reads SEHNR; CDR2 reads FQNEAQ (reference sequence). This CDR3 has 15 amino acids. For the CDR3, the DNA is TGTGCCAGCAGCTTAGTCTCAGGAAGAGACGGTGAAGCTTTCTTT. It yields the protein CASSLVSGRDGEAFF.

This clonotype was counted between two and nine times. J is TRBJ1-1 and V is TRBV7-3, with D unresolved. The CDR3 is made up of 16 amino acids. CDR1 is SGHTA and CDR2 is FQGTGA in the germline V gene. V shed 1 base and J shed 3 bases, with 15 bases lying between them. The CDR3 reads CASSLISAIADTEAFF. CDR3 coding DNA: TGTGCCAGCAGCTTAATTAGCGCCATCGCGGACACTGAAGCTTTCTTT.

The rearrangement links TRBV20-1 to TRBJ2-3, with D unclear. From germline, CDR1 is DFQATT and CDR2 SNEGSKA (reference sequence). V shed 0 bases and J shed 0 bases, with 13 bases lying between them. CDR3 size: 16 residues. This chain's CDR3 is CSARDHDITSTDTQYF. CDR3 coding DNA: TGCAGTGCTAGAGACCATGACATAACTAGCACAGATACGCAGTATTTT.

In regard to this clonotype: This could be a read error, since a much larger clone is one nucleotide away. The J gene is TRBJ2-7, the V gene TRBV4-3; 7 bases are a match to TRBD2. V gave up 0 bases and J gave up 3 bases; unmatched junction bases: 5. Germline lookup yields CDR1 LGHNA and CDR2 YSLEER. This CDR3 comprises 15 residues. CDR3: CASSQDREVGYEQYF. DNA of the CDR3: TGCGCCAGCAGCCAAGATCGGGAGGTGGGCTACGAGCAGTACTTC.

The genes are TRBV7-9 and TRBJ2-1, with D tentatively TRBD2 (6 bases). The CDR3 is 17 residues long. The V end was cut by 4 bases, the J end by 1 base, with 17 bases between. CDR1 is SEHNR, CDR2 FQNEAQ, per germline (reference sequence). Here the CDR3 reads CASSSIGRTRSYNEQFF. The CDR3 DNA follows: TGTGCCAGCAGCTCCATCGGGAGAACCCGTTCCTACAATGAGCAGTTCTTC.

This clonotype was counted ten times or more. The chain is built from TRBV6-5 and TRBJ2-7; tentatively, D is TRBD1 (6 bases). The CDR3 totals 14 residues. Germline V gene sequence: CDR1 MNHEY, CDR2 SVGAGI. V was trimmed by 2 bases and J by 3 bases, leaving 11 bases between them. The CDR3 DNA reads as TGTGCCAGCAGTTACAAGACAGGATACTACGAGCAGTACTTC. Translated: CASSYKTGYYEQYF.

About this clonotype itself: This sequence may be a read error, since a much larger clone differs from it by one base. The chain combines TRBV24-1 with TRBJ2-7, with 7 bases aligning to TRBD1. Germline lookup yields CDR1 KGHDR and CDR2 SFDVKD. V lost 9 bases, J lost 6 bases, and 7 bases stayed unmatched. The CDR3 is 12 residues long. The CDR3 here is CATGAPGGEQYF. The CDR3 DNA follows: TGTGCCACCGGTGCCCCAGGGGGCGAGCAGTACTTC.

This sequence joins TRBV9 and TRBJ1-3; the D gene is possibly TRBD1 (5 bases). CDR1 SGDLS and CDR2 YYNGEE come from the germline V gene. CDR3 length: 15 amino acids. Trimming pared 6 bases from V and 2 bases from J, leaving 15 bases between. In nucleotides, the CDR3 is TGTGCCAGCACCCCCGGAGGGACCCCTGGAAACACCATATATTTT. Translating it yields CASTPGGTPGNTIYF.

This clonotype occurred many times. The V gene is TRBV5-1, the J gene TRBJ2-5, with TRBD1 identical over 10 bases. The CDR3 covers 15 residues. The germline gives CDR1 SGHRS, CDR2 YFSETQ. V trimming: 8 bases; J trimming: 3 bases; junction bases outside the gene matches: 10. CDR3 residues: CARKPRGQGKETQYF. Written as DNA, the CDR3 is TGCGCCAGAAAACCTCGGGGACAGGGGAAAGAGACCCAGTACTTC.

In the case of this clonotype: This may stem from a read error, because a much larger clone lies one nucleotide away. This chain joins TRBV28 and TRBJ2-7; 7 bases map to TRBD2. Germline V lookup: CDR1 MDHEN, CDR2 SYDVKM. V was clipped by 6 bases and J by 2 bases; unmatched bases: 10. The CDR3 runs to 15 residues. CDR3 region: CASSSEGRGPYEQYF. CDR3 DNA sequence: TGTGCCAGCAGCTCCGAGGGGAGGGGCCCCTACGAGCAGTACTTC.

This clonotype was recorded at least ten times. The genes are TRBV27 and TRBJ1-1, with D unresolved. V shed 0 bases and J shed 6 bases, with 8 bases lying between them. Per the germline V gene, CDR1 is MNHEY and CDR2 is SMNVEV (reference sequence). There are 13 residues in the CDR3. CDR3 sequence reads: CASSLSRYAEAFF. In nucleotides, the CDR3 is TGTGCCAGCAGTTTATCCCGCTACGCTGAAGCTTTCTTT.

Only a few counts were recorded for this clonotype. J is TRBJ2-1 and V is TRBV19; D possibly corresponds to TRBD2 (5 bases). Trimming stripped 7 bases from V and 5 bases from J, with 9 bases between. The germline CDR1 and CDR2 sequences are LNHDA and SQIVND (reference sequence). This CDR3 is built from 12 residues. CDR3 sequence: CASTVGNNEQFF. DNA of the CDR3: TGTGCCAGTACCGTCGGGAACAATGAGCAGTTCTTC.

This clonotype came up many times. The V gene is TRBV6-5, the J gene TRBJ1-1; no clear D. The CDR3 runs 16 residues. V was pared by 5 bases and J by 3 bases, with 19 bases between. CDR1 MNHEY and CDR2 SVGAGI come from the germline V gene. The CDR3 sequence is CASSDEVKIGDTEAFF. CDR3 in DNA: TGTGCCAGCAGTGACGAGGTCAAGATCGGGGACACTGAAGCTTTCTTT.

Many counts were recorded for this clonotype. The chain couples TRBV6-1 to TRBJ2-7; 9 nucleotides line up with TRBD1. The V gene's germline CDR1 is MNHNS and CDR2 SASEGT. This CDR3 has 16 residues. The trim removed 2 bases at V and 2 bases at J, leaving 7 bases unmatched. CDR3 amino acids: CASSEPVGQGTYEQYF. The DNA for the CDR3 is TGTGCCAGCAGTGAACCCGTCGGACAGGGGACCTACGAGCAGTACTTC.

The chain combines TRBV9 with TRBJ1-1; 8 bases are a match to TRBD1. Per germline, CDR1 SGDLS and CDR2 YYNGEE. Trimming took 3 bases from V and 4 from J; bases not matched to a gene: 5. This CDR3 comprises 14 residues. CDR3 loop: CASSATGDGTEAFF. In DNA, the CDR3 is TGTGCCAGCAGCGCGACAGGGGACGGCACTGAAGCTTTCTTT. The entire variable domain, with the rest obtained from reference TRBV9 and TRBJ1-1, is as follows: DSGVTQTPKHLITATGQRVTLRCSPRSGDLSVYWYQQSLDQGLQFLIQYYNGEERAKGNILERFSAQQFPDLHSELNLSSLELGDSALYFCASSATGDGTEAFFGQGTRLTVV.

The chain employs TRBV12-3 or TRBV12-4 and TRBJ2-1, with D perhaps matching TRBD1 (5 bases). Deletions cut 1 base from V and 5 bases from J, with 6 bases between. CDR3 size: 13 residues. CDR3 region: CASSLGQHNEQFF. As DNA, the CDR3 is TGTGCCAGCAGTTTAGGACAGCACAATGAGCAGTTCTTC.

This clonotype has just a few counts. This rearrangement joins TRBV12-3 or TRBV12-4 to TRBJ2-7, with TRBD1 identical over 12 bases. V shed 6 bases and J 6 bases; nucleotides not matched to a gene: 6. The CDR3 loop spans 14 amino acids. CDR3 DNA: TGTGCCAGCAGCTTCGGGACAGGGGGCTGCGAGCAGTACTTC. Protein sequence: CASSFGTGGCEQYF.

This clonotype was recorded a few times. The chain is built from TRBV12-3 or TRBV12-4 and TRBJ2-7; D call uncertain. V shed 4 bases and J shed 0 bases, with 10 bases lying between them. This CDR3 has 14 amino acids. The CDR3 bases are TGTGCCAGCAGTTCCAACCCGAGCTCCTACGAGCAGTACTTC. It encodes CASSSNPSSYEQYF.

The chain recombines TRBV30 with TRBJ1-4, with 11 nucleotides matching TRBD1. Germline V lookup: CDR1 GTSNPN, CDR2 SVGIG (reference sequence). V gave up 4 bases and J gave up 6 bases; unmatched junction bases: 19. CDR3 length: 19 residues. The CDR3 DNA follows: TGTGCCTGGATTAAAACGATCCGGGACAGGGGGATGATTGATGAAAAACTGTTTTTT. Amino acid sequence: CAWIKTIRDRGMIDEKLFF.

J is TRBJ2-3 and V is TRBV30, with 10 bases aligning to TRBD2. Germline-derived CDR1 and CDR2 are GTSNPN and SVGIG (reference sequence). J lost 3 bases, V lost 4 bases, and 10 bases had no gene match. This CDR3 spans 16 amino acids. CDR3 DNA: TGTGCCTGGAATATAGATCTAGCGGGAGCGACAGATACGCAGTATTTT. Amino acids: CAWNIDLAGATDTQYF. Looking up the rest from reference TRBV30 and TRBJ2-3 gives the full variable domain: SQTIHQWPATLVQPVGSPLSLECTVEGTSNPNLYWYRQAAGRGLQLLFYSVGIGQISSEVPQNLSASRPQDRQFILSSKKLLLSDSGFYLCAWNIDLAGATDTQYFGPGTRLTVL.

The chain employs TRBV4-1 and TRBJ1-5, with D uncertain. The CDR3 runs 16 residues. Deletions cut 1 base from V and 1 base from J, with 11 bases between. Germline CDR1 reads MGHRA; CDR2 reads YSYEKL. CDR3 nucleotide sequence: TGCGCCAGCAGCCAAGCACTCACAGAGAGCAATCAGCCCCAGCATTTT. Encoded protein: CASSQALTESNQPQHF.